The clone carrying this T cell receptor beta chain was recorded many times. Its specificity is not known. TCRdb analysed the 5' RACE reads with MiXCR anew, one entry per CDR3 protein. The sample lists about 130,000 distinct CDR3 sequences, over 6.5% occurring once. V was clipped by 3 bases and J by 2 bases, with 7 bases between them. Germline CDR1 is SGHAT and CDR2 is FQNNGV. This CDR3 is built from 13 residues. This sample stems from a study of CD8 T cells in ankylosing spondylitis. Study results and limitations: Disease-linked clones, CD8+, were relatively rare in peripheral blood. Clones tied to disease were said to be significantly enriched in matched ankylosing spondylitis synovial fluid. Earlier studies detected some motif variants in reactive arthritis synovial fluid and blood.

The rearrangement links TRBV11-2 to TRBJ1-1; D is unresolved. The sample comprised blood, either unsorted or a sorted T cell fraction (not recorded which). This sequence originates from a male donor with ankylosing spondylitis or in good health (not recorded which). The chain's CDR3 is CASSFTDNTEAFF. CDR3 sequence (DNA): TGTGCCAGCAGCTTTACAGATAACACTGAAGCTTTCTTT.